This entry lists 11 T cell receptor beta chains sequenced from one sample in a study of shared clonotypes between healthy human individuals. Assay: immunoSEQ multiplex PCR; the TCRdb copy retains only in-frame clones and omits some. The profile shows a few million clones, approximately 94% of them singletons. The sample comprised naive CD4+ T cells sorted from blood. Regarding subset: CD45RA+ positively selected. The receptors shown here come from a man aged 18 to 30 in good health.

As to this clone: Other DNA sequences of this sample code for an identical CDR3. The DNA for the CDR3 is TGTGCCAGCAGCTTAGACCCTGCAACTAATGAAAAACTGTTTTTT. This gives the protein CASSLDPATNEKLFF. The genes are TRBV5-4 and TRBJ1-4; D unresolved. V dropped 2 bases and J dropped 0 bases, with 8 bases sitting between them. The germline CDR1 and CDR2 sequences are SGHNT and YYREEE (reference sequence). This CDR3 comprises 15 residues.

The chain uses TRBV7-8 and TRBJ2-4, with 7 bases matching TRBD2. The CDR3 contains 16 residues. Looked up from germline, CDR1 is SGHVS and CDR2 is FQNEAQ. V was clipped by 1 base and J by 7 bases; unmatched bases: 10. The CDR3 spells CASSLDRVGGQNIQYF. CDR3 DNA sequence: TGTGCCAGCAGCTTAGATCGTGTGGGAGGGCAGAACATTCAGTACTTC.

The CDR3 spells CASSLREGGLYEQYF. The DNA of the CDR3 is TGTGCCAGCAGCCTTAGGGAGGGCGGTTTATACGAGCAGTACTTC. The V gene is TRBV7-2, the J gene TRBJ2-7; the match to TRBD2 covers 7 bases. Germline V gene lookup returns CDR1 SGHTA and CDR2 FQGNSA. The J segment lost 4 bases and the V segment lost 5 bases, leaving 11 bases of the junction unmatched. This CDR3 is 15 amino acids long.

V usage is TRBV7-2 and J usage is TRBJ2-7, with D maybe TRBD1 (6 bases). V dropped 3 bases and J dropped 0 bases, with 9 bases sitting between them. There are 14 residues in the CDR3. Germline V CDR1 and CDR2: SGHTA, FQGNSA. DNA for the CDR3: TGTGCCAGCAGCTTTCGACAGGACTCCTACGAGCAGTACTTC. Protein product: CASSFRQDSYEQYF.

V is TRBV5-6 and J is TRBJ2-7; D remains unclear. This CDR3 contains 14 residues. In germline, CDR1 is SGHDT, CDR2 YYEEEE. Trimming took off 3 bases at V and 3 bases at J, with 13 bases between the two ends. CDR3 in DNA: TGTGCCAGCAGCTCGGGCAGCTCCAGCTACGAGCAGTACTTC. Translating it yields CASSSGSSSYEQYF.

The CDR3 nucleotides read TGTGCCAGCAAACCGGGACAGGTTTTAAGCAATGAAAAACTGTTTTTT. This sequence encodes CASKPGQVLSNEKLFF. This chain connects TRBV5-8 to TRBJ1-4, with 8 bases matching TRBD1. The CDR3 contains 16 residues. Germline-derived CDR1 and CDR2 are SGHTS and YDEGEE. V trimming: 6 bases; J trimming: 5 bases; junction bases outside the gene matches: 12.

This clone occurred once. The rearrangement joins TRBV10-3 to TRBJ2-1; D is unresolved. The V end was cut by 2 bases, the J end by 0 bases, with 8 bases between. In germline, CDR1 is ENHRY, CDR2 SYGVKD. This CDR3 contains 15 residues. CDR3 DNA sequence: TGTGCCATCAGTGAGGCACAGAGCTCCTACAATGAGCAGTTCTTC. This translates into CAISEAQSSYNEQFF.

The gene calls are TRBV6-6 and TRBJ1-6, with TRBD1 identical over 7 bases. Germline CDR1 reads MNHNY; CDR2 reads SVGAGI (reference sequence). Trimming took 0 bases from V and 7 from J; bases not matched to a gene: 6. The CDR3 consists of 16 residues. The CDR3 DNA is TGTGCCAGCAGTTACTCAGGGGGCTCGGAAAATTCACCCCTCCACTTT. Amino acid sequence: CASSYSGGSENSPLHF.

The rearrangement links TRBV29-1 to TRBJ1-3; the D is unclear. CDR3 length equals 12 residues. Trimming removed 4 bases at V and 2 bases at J, with 6 bases between. The germline gives CDR1 SQVTM, CDR2 ANQGSEA. DNA of the CDR3: TGCAGCGTTGGTACAGCTGGAAACACCATATATTTT. Translated: CSVGTAGNTIYF.

This chain connects TRBV2 to TRBJ1-1, with D perhaps matching TRBD1 (6 bases). Trimming took 5 bases from V and 1 from J, leaving 17 bases between them. The CDR3 spans 16 residues. Germline assignment: CDR1 SNHLY and CDR2 FYNNEI. The CDR3 DNA sequence: TGTGCCAGCAGTACTCCGGGACAAATAACGAACACTGAAGCTTTCTTT. It specifies CASSTPGQITNTEAFF.

The chain combines TRBV11-2 with TRBJ2-3, with D hard to call. Germline V gene data show CDR1 as SGHAT and CDR2 as FQNNGV. The CDR3 has 13 amino acids. Trimming removed 4 bases at V and 3 bases at J, with 8 bases between. The CDR3: CASSSSQTDTQYF. Here the CDR3 DNA reads TGTGCCAGCAGCTCGAGTCAGACAGATACGCAGTATTTT.